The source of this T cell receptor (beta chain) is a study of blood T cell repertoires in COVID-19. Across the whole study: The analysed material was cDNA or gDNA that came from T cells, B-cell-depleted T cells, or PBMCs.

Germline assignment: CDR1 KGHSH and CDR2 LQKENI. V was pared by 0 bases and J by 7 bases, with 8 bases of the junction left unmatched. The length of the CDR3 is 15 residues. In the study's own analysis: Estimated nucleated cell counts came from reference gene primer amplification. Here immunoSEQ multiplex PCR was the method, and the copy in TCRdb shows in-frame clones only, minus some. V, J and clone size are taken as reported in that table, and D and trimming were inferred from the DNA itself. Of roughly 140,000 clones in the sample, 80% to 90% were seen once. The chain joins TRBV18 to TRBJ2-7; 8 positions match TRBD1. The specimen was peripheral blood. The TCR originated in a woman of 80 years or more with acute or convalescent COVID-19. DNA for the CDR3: TGTGCCAGCTCACCACCGACAGGACAGGGAGGTGAGCAGTACTTC. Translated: CASSPPTGQGGEQYF.